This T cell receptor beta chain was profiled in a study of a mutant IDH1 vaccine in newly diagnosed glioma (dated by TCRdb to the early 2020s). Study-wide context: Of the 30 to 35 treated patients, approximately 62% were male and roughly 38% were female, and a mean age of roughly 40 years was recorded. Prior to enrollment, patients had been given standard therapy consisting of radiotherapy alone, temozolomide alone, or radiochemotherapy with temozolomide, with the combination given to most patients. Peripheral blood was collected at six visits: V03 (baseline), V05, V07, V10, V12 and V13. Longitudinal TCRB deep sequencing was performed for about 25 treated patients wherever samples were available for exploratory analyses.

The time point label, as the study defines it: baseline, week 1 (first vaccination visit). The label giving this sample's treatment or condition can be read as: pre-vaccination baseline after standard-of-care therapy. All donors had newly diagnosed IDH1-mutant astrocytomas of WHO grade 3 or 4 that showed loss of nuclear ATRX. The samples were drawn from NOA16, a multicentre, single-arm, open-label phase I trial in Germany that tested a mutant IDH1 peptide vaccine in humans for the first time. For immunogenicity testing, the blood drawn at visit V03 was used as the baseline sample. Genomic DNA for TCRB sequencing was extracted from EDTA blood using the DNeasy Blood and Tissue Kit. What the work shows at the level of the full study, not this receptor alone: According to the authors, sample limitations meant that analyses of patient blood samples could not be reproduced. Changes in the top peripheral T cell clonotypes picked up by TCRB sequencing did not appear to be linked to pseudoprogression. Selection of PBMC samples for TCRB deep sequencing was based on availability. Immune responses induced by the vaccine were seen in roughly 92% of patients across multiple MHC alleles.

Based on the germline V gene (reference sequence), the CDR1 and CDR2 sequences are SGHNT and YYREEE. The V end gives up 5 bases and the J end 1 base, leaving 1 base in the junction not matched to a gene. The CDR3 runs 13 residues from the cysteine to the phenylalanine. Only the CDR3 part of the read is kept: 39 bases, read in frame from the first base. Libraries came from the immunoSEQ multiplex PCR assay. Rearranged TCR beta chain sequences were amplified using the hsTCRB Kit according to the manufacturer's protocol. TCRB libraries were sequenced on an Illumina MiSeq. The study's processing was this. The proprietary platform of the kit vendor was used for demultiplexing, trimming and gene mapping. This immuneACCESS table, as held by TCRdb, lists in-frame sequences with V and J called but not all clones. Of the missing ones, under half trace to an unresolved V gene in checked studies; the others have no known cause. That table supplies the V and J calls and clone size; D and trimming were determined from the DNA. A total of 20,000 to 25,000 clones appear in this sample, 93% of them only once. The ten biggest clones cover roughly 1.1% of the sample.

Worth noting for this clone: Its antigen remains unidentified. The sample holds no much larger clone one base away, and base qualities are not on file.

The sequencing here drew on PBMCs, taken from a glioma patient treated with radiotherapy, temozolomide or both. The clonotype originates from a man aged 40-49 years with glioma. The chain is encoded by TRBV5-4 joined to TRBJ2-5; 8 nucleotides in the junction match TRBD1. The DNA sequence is TGTGCCAGCAGTACAGGGGGCCAAGAGACCCAGTACTTC. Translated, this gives CASSTGGQETQYF.